The TCR beta chain under discussion was sequenced for a study of blood T cell repertoires in COVID-19. The overall study: COVID-19 samples collected from the United States, Italy and Spain covered acute and convalescent phases.

The CDR3 loop spans 14 amino acids. Trimming took off 0 bases at V and 7 bases at J, with 12 bases between the two ends. The germline V gene encodes CDR1 MNHEY and CDR2 SVGAGI. Methods used by the authors: Using reference gene primer amplification, nucleated cell counts were estimated. Here immunoSEQ multiplex PCR was the method, and the copy in TCRdb shows in-frame clones only, minus some. V and J calls and clone size are those listed in that table; D and trimming were worked out from the DNA. The sample consists of about 36,000 clones, roughly 80% of them appearing once. This chain links TRBV6-5 with TRBJ1-2; D call uncertain. Material for sequencing was peripheral blood. The TCR originated in a man aged 55 to 70 with active COVID-19. The CDR3 is CASSYSRRVPGYTF. CDR3 DNA sequence: TGTGCCAGCAGTTACTCGAGGAGGGTACCTGGCTACACCTTC.